The 11 T cell receptor beta chains listed next were all sequenced from one sample in a study of T-cell memory formation after mild COVID-19. One entry per CDR3 protein results from TCRdb running MiXCR on the 5' RACE reads. The profile shows just under 150,000 distinct CDR3 sequences, about 6.1% of them singletons. The sequenced sample consisted of PBMCs or a T cell subset sorted from them (not recorded which). These receptors all come from an adult woman who had mild COVID-19 (a few samples of this study predate the infection). Cell type and time point are not known.

This chain uses TRBV19 with TRBJ1-4; no clear D gene. Trimming pared 10 bases from V and 1 base from J, leaving 13 bases between. Germline lookup yields CDR1 LNHDA and CDR2 SQIVND (reference sequence). The CDR3 is made up of 14 amino acids. DNA of the CDR3: TGTGCCACCAAGCCGGGAGGAACTAATGAAAAACTGTTTTTT. Amino acid sequence: CATKPGGTNEKLFF.

There are many counts of this clonotype. V usage is TRBV12-3 or TRBV12-4 and J usage is TRBJ1-2; TRBD1 might be the D (5 bases). The CDR3 runs to 16 residues. V lost 2 bases to trimming and J lost 0 bases, with 13 bases between them. The CDR3 spells CASSLRGRLTNYGYTF. CDR3 sequence (DNA): TGTGCCAGCAGTTTAAGGGGACGGCTCACTAACTATGGCTACACCTTC.

This clonotype was counted only a few times. V and J are TRBV18 and TRBJ1-2, with D perhaps TRBD1 (5 bases). The germline V gene has CDR1 KGHSH and CDR2 LQKENI. The CDR3 has 13 amino acids. The V and J ends lost 6 bases and 2 bases respectively, with 10 bases between them. Written as DNA, the CDR3 is TGTGCCAGCTCCCATGGGGGAAACTATGGCTACACCTTC. Protein product: CASSHGGNYGYTF.

In this sample, this clonotype turned up a few times. The J gene is TRBJ1-1, the V gene TRBV5-1, with 7 bases that match TRBD1. V lost 4 bases, J lost 6 bases, and 9 bases stayed unmatched. Germline CDR1 SGHRS, CDR2 YFSETQ. There are 14 residues in the CDR3. The CDR3 DNA follows: TGCGCCAGCAGCCCCGGACAGGCCCACGCTGAAGCTTTCTTT. Its protein is CASSPGQAHAEAFF.

The chain uses TRBV6-9 and TRBJ2-5; weak D call: TRBD1 (5 bases). CDR3 size: 13 residues. Between the trimmed V and J ends, which lost 7 bases and 1 base, there was a span of 10 bases. Germline CDR1 MNHGY, CDR2 SVAAGI. The CDR3 DNA reads TGTGCCAGCATAACGACAGCCCAAGAGACCCAGTACTTC. Translated, it gives CASITTAQETQYF.

This clonotype has just a few counts. This chain connects TRBV7-2 to TRBJ1-1; D not resolved. The ends were cut back, 5 bases at V and 5 bases at J, with 24 bases in the middle. The germline CDR1 and CDR2 sequences are SGHTA and FQGNSA. This CDR3 contains 17 residues. Written as DNA, the CDR3 is TGTGCCAGCAGCCCTCTTGGGCAGCACTCCCTGAGGACTGAAGCTTTCTTT. It codes for CASSPLGQHSLRTEAFF.

This clonotype was seen more than once but under ten times. J is TRBJ2-3 and V is TRBV29-1; a weak D match, TRBD1 (5 bases). The germline V and J ends were trimmed by 3 bases and 3 bases, with 10 bases remaining between them. The length of the CDR3 is 13 residues. Per the germline V gene, CDR1 is SQVTM and CDR2 is ANQGSEA. CDR3 coding DNA: TGCAGCGTTGATAGGGGCCAAACAGATACGCAGTATTTT. This encodes CSVDRGQTDTQYF.

This clonotype was detected many times. The V call is TRBV24-1, the J call TRBJ2-1; 10 bases agree with TRBD2. Trimming at V came to 7 bases and at J to 8 bases, leaving 10 bases not matched to a gene. Germline V gene sequence: CDR1 KGHDR, CDR2 SFDVKD. The CDR3 is 15 amino acids. The CDR3 region has the DNA TGTGCCACCAGGGATAAGGCTAGCGGGAGCGATGAGCAGTTCTTC. This encodes CATRDKASGSDEQFF.

This clonotype was counted ten times or more. This chain links TRBV12-3 or TRBV12-4 with TRBJ2-3; 8 bases agree with TRBD1. The CDR3 spans 15 residues. Trimming at V came to 5 bases and at J to 8 bases, leaving 12 bases not matched to a gene. The CDR3 DNA reads as TGTGCCAGCAGTCGGCGACAGGGGCGGTTGGGTACGCAGTATTTT. Translated: CASSRRQGRLGTQYF.

At least ten counts were recorded for this clonotype. The CDR3 spells CASSYSIGGSTEAFF. The CDR3 nucleotides are TGTGCCAGCAGTTACTCGATCGGGGGGTCCACTGAAGCTTTCTTT. The chain recombines TRBV6-5 with TRBJ1-1; the D gene is possibly TRBD1 (5 bases). The length of the CDR3 is 15 residues. V was clipped by 0 bases and J by 4 bases, with 12 bases between them. From germline, CDR1 is MNHEY and CDR2 SVGAGI.

In this sample, this clonotype turned up a few times. The chain joins TRBV20-1 to TRBJ1-1; D gene uncertain. The V end was cut by 3 bases, the J end by 0 bases, with 8 bases between. The germline CDR1 and CDR2 sequences are DFQATT and SNEGSKA (reference sequence). This CDR3 comprises 13 residues. CDR3 region: CSASSALNTEAFF. DNA of the CDR3: TGCAGTGCTAGTTCAGCCCTGAACACTGAAGCTTTCTTT.